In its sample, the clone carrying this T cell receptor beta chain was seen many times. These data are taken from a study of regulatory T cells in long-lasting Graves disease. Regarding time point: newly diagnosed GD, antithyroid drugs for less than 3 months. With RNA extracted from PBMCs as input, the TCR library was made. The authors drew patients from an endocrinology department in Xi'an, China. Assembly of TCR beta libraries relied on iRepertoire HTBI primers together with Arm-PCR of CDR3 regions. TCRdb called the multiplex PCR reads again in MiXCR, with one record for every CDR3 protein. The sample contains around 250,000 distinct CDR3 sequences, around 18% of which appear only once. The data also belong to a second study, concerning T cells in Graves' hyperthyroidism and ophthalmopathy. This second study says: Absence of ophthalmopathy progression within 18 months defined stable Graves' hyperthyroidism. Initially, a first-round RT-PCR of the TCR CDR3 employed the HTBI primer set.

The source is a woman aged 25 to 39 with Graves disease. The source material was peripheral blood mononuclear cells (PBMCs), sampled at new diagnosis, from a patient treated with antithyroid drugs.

CDR3 protein: CASMPAGGAYEQYF. For the CDR3, the DNA is TGTGCCAGCATGCCAGCGGGGGGGGCCTACGAGCAGTACTTC. The chain is built from TRBV6-1 and TRBJ2-7; 10 bases fit TRBD2. The CDR3 is made up of 14 amino acids. Germline-derived CDR1 and CDR2 are MNHNS and SASEGT. V dropped 7 bases and J dropped 2; count of bases not matched to a gene: 5.